The sequence of this T cell receptor (beta chain) was determined in a study of blood T cell repertoires in COVID-19. Germline CDR1 is SGHDT and CDR2 is YYEEEE. Trimming removed 1 base from V and 5 bases from J, with 16 bases in between. The CDR3 extends over 16 amino acids. This table comes from immunoSEQ multiplex PCR, and its TCRdb copy is limited to in-frame clones, with some not included. The sample lists roughly 200,000 clones, 78% occurring once. The sequencing input was peripheral blood. The TCR comes from a woman of 80 years or more with active or convalescent COVID-19. This sequence joins TRBV5-6 and TRBJ1-5, with a possible D match to TRBD1 (5 bases). The CDR3 DNA follows: TGTGCCAGCAGCTTGAAGGTTGGGGCTAAAGATCAGCCCCAGCATTTT. It specifies CASSLKVGAKDQPQHF.